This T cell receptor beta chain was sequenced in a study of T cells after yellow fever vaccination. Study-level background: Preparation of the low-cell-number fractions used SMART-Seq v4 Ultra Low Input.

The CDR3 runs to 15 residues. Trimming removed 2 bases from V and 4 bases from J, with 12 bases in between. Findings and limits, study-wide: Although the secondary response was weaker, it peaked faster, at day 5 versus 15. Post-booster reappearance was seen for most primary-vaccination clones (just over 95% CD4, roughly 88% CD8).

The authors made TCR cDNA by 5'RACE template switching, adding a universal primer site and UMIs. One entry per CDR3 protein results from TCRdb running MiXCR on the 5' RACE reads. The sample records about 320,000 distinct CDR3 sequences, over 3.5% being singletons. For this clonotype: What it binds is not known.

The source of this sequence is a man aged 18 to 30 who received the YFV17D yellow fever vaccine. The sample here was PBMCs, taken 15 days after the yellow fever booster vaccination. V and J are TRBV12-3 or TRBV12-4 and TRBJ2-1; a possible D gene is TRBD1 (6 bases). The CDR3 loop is CASSLRGIEYNEQFF. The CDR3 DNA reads TGTGCCAGCAGTTTAAGGGGGATTGAGTACAATGAGCAGTTCTTC.